This TCR beta chain was captured in a study of CD8 T cells in Susac syndrome. V was shortened by 4 bases and J by 5 bases, with 15 bases between the two germline ends. Per germline, CDR1 ENHRY and CDR2 SYGVKD. This CDR3 contains 15 residues. TEMRA cells were FACS-enriched and CD8+ and CD4+ T cells negatively isolated. Random hexamers served to reverse transcribe roughly 0.45 to 1 ug RNA. The authors amplified TCR beta CDR3 across 54 Vbeta and 13 Jbeta using immunoSEQ multiplex PCR. TCRdb reprocessed the immunoSEQ multiplex PCR reads with MiXCR, giving one entry per CDR3 protein. This table holds roughly 200,000 distinct CDR3 sequences, under 97% found once.

The clonotype comes from a human donor with multiple sclerosis. The chain recombines TRBV10-3 with TRBJ2-4; D is possibly TRBD1 (6 bases). The sequenced sample consisted of CD4+ T cells from PBMCs. The CDR3 here is CAISGLQGSQNIQYF. CDR3 in DNA: TGTGCCATCAGTGGGTTACAGGGTTCGCAAAACATTCAGTACTTC.